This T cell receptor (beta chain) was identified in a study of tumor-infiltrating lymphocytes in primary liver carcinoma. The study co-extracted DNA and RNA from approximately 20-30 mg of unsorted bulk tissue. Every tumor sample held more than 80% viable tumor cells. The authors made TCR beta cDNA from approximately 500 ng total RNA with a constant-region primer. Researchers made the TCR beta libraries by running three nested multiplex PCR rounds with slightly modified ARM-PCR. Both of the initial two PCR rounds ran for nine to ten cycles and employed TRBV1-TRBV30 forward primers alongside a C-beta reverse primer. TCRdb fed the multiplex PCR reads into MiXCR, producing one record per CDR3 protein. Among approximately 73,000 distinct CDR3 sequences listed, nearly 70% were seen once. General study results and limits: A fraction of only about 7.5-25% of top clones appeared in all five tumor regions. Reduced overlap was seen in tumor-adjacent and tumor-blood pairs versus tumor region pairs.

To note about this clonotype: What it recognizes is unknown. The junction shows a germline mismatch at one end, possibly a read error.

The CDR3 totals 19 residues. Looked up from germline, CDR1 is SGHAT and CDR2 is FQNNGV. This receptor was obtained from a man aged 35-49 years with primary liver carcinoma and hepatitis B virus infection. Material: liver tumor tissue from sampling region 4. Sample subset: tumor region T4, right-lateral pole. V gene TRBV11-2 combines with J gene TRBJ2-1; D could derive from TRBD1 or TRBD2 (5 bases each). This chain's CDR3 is CVSRRAIRTRTRVQDEQFF. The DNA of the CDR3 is TGTGTCAGCAGGCGCGCAATCCGGACTCGGACAAGAGTCCAGGATGAGCAGTTCTTC. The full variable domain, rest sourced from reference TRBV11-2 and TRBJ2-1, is EAGVAQSPRYKIIEKRQSVAFWCNPISGHATLYWYQQILGQGPKLLIQFQNNGVVDDSQLPKDRFSAERLKGVDSTLKIQPAKLEDSAVYLCVSRRAIRTRTRVQDEQFFGPGTRLTVL.